These 29 T cell receptor beta chains were all obtained from the same sample, sequenced in a study of CD8+ T cells in alopecia areata. It was cDNA, reverse transcribed from extracted RNA, that served as the sequencing template. Repertoires were generated with immunoSEQ multiplex PCR, while TCRdb's copy carries only in-frame clones and drops some. The sample holds approximately 140,000 clones; approximately 50% are singletons and the top ten take roughly 6.8%. The sequencing input was CD4+ T cells sorted from blood. These receptors were obtained from a human donor with alopecia areata.

This clone showed up just a few times. The gene calls are TRBV5-1 and TRBJ2-7; D is ambiguous. Trimming removed 1 base at V and 6 bases at J, with 8 bases between. The CDR3 consists of 12 residues. Germline CDR1 SGHRS, CDR2 YFSETQ. DNA of the CDR3: TGCGCCAGCAGCTTGAGAGACTCCGAGCAGTACTTC. It specifies CASSLRDSEQYF.

The chain is built from TRBV29-1 and TRBJ2-3; D unresolved. Per the germline V gene, CDR1 is SQVTM and CDR2 is ANQGSEA. CDR3 size: 13 residues. Trimming removed 7 bases at V and 5 bases at J, with 16 bases between. The CDR3 DNA reads as TGCAGCGCCTCTCCCCTCTCGGGAGATACGCAGTATTTT. Protein product: CSASPLSGDTQYF.

The chain uses TRBV7-9 and TRBJ2-7; weak D call: TRBD1 (6 bases). Trimming removed 5 bases at V and 2 bases at J, with 13 bases between. The CDR3 is 14 amino acids. Germline lookup yields CDR1 SEHNR and CDR2 FQNEAQ (reference sequence). CDR3 sequence: CASSTSGATYEQYF. DNA for the CDR3: TGTGCCAGCAGCACGTCAGGGGCAACCTACGAGCAGTACTTC.

This clone showed up just a few times. This chain joins TRBV29-1 and TRBJ2-6; D remains ambiguous. Germline-derived CDR1 and CDR2 are SQVTM and ANQGSEA. Trimming pared 6 bases from V and 5 bases from J, leaving 8 bases between. The CDR3 sequence is 12 residues long. The CDR3 bases are TGCAGCGTCTTCGAGAGGGCCAACGTCCTGACTTTC. It specifies CSVFERANVLTF.

This clone came up a few times. V usage is TRBV19 and J usage is TRBJ2-1; 7 nucleotides match TRBD2. In germline, CDR1 is LNHDA, CDR2 SQIVND (reference sequence). V lost 0 bases, J lost 3 bases, and 5 bases stayed unmatched. CDR3 size: 16 residues. CDR3 DNA sequence: TGTGCCAGTAGTATAGATCTTACTAGCGTCTACAATGAGCAGTTCTTC. Translated, it gives CASSIDLTSVYNEQFF.

The CDR3 DNA follows: TGTGCCTGGAGTATTAGCGGGAGTTCCTACAATGAGCAGTTCTTC. Translation: CAWSISGSSYNEQFF. The gene calls are TRBV30 and TRBJ2-1; 9 nucleotides align to TRBD2. J was trimmed by 1 base and V by 2 bases; bases with no gene match: 3. This CDR3 has 15 amino acids. Germline CDR1 is GTSNPN and CDR2 is SVGIG (reference sequence).

The chain is built from TRBV5-6 and TRBJ2-3; a possible D gene is TRBD2 (6 bases). Trimming removed 4 bases from V and 4 bases from J, with 13 bases in between. This CDR3 is 14 amino acids long. The germline gives CDR1 SGHDT, CDR2 YYEEEE. Written as DNA, the CDR3 is TGTGCCAGCAGCCGGGGACTTCCCGCAGATACGCAGTATTTT. Its protein is CASSRGLPADTQYF.

The CDR3 here is CASSRPGQGNEQYF. The CDR3 DNA reads as TGCGCCAGCAGCAGGCCGGGACAGGGTAACGAGCAGTACTTC. The chain joins TRBV5-1 to TRBJ2-7; 9 nucleotides agree with TRBD1. This CDR3 is 14 amino acids long. The V gene end was trimmed by 4 bases and the J gene end by 5 bases; junction bases not matched to a gene: 7. Per germline, CDR1 SGHRS and CDR2 YFSETQ. Combining the CDR3 with reference TRBV5-1 and TRBJ2-7 gives the whole variable domain KAGVTQTPRYLIKTRGQQVTLSCSPISGHRSVSWYQQTPGQGLQFLFEYFSETQRNKGNFPGRFSGRQFSNSRSEMNVSTLELGDSALYLCASSRPGQGNEQYFGPGTRLTVT.

This clone has more than one count but fewer than ten. The J gene is TRBJ1-1, the V gene TRBV29-1; possible D gene TRBD1, 6 bases. The germline V gene has CDR1 SQVTM and CDR2 ANQGSEA. The CDR3 contains 11 residues. V shed 5 bases and J shed 5 bases, with 9 bases lying between them. The DNA of the CDR3 is TGCAGCGTTCCAAGGGGGACTGAAGCTTTCTTT. The encoded protein is CSVPRGTEAFF.

This chain links TRBV28 with TRBJ2-7; tentatively, D is TRBD2 (6 bases). Deletions cut 6 bases from V and 6 bases from J, with 21 bases between. CDR1 and CDR2 from the germline V gene are MDHEN and SYDVKM. CDR3 length: 15 amino acids. CDR3 residues: CASSEVSVGRGEQYF. In DNA form, the CDR3 reads TGTGCCAGCAGCGAGGTGTCGGTCGGGAGAGGCGAGCAGTACTTC.

The gene calls are TRBV6-5 and TRBJ1-2; D is perhaps TRBD1 (6 bases). The germline V gene encodes CDR1 MNHEY and CDR2 SVGAGI. V lost 8 bases, J lost 8 bases, and 18 bases lay in between. The CDR3 totals 13 residues. This chain's CDR3 is CASRRAGVYGYTF. The CDR3 nucleotides read TGTGCCAGCCGAAGGGCAGGGGTCTACGGCTACACCTTC.

V is TRBV28 and J is TRBJ2-2, with D unclear. CDR3 length: 12 residues. Trimming took 6 bases from V and 6 from J, leaving 8 bases between them. Germline V gives CDR1 MDHEN, CDR2 SYDVKM. The CDR3 sequence: CASRDLPGELFF. For the CDR3, the DNA is TGTGCCAGCAGGGATTTACCCGGGGAGCTGTTTTTT. The entire variable domain, with the rest obtained from reference TRBV28 and TRBJ2-2, is as follows: DVKVTQSSRYLVKRTGEKVFLECVQDMDHENMFWYRQDPGLGLRLIYFSYDVKMKEKGDIPEGYSVSREKKERFSLILESASTNQTSMYLCASRDLPGELFFGEGSRLTVL.

This chain uses TRBV5-1 with TRBJ2-1; 7 bases are shared with TRBD2. CDR3 length: 14 amino acids. The germline V gene encodes CDR1 SGHRS and CDR2 YFSETQ. J lost 5 bases, V lost 5 bases, and 7 bases had no gene match. This CDR3 reads CASRVLAVDNEQFF. CDR3 nucleotide sequence: TGCGCCAGCAGAGTCCTAGCGGTAGACAATGAGCAGTTCTTC. The whole variable domain, filled in from reference TRBV5-1 and TRBJ2-1, reads KAGVTQTPRYLIKTRGQQVTLSCSPISGHRSVSWYQQTPGQGLQFLFEYFSETQRNKGNFPGRFSGRQFSNSRSEMNVSTLELGDSALYLCASRVLAVDNEQFFGPGTRLTVL.

V is TRBV27 and J is TRBJ2-1; 10 bases agree with TRBD2. The CDR3 runs to 14 residues. Germline loops: CDR1 MNHEY, CDR2 SMNVEV (reference sequence). Trimming cost V 6 bases and J 4 bases; bases outside gene matches: 3. The CDR3 DNA reads TGTGCCAGCAGCCTAGCGGGAGTGTACAATGAGCAGTTCTTC. Translating gives CASSLAGVYNEQFF.

This rearrangement joins TRBV30 to TRBJ1-3; D remains ambiguous. Per germline, CDR1 GTSNPN and CDR2 SVGIG (reference sequence). The CDR3 covers 12 residues. The V end was cut by 2 bases, the J end by 1 base, with 3 bases between. The CDR3 coding sequence is TGTGCCTGGAGTTTATCTGGAAACACCATATATTTT. It yields the protein CAWSLSGNTIYF. Variable domain in full (rest from reference TRBV30 and TRBJ1-3): SQTIHQWPATLVQPVGSPLSLECTVEGTSNPNLYWYRQAAGRGLQLLFYSVGIGQISSEVPQNLSASRPQDRQFILSSKKLLLSDSGFYLCAWSLSGNTIYFGEGSWLTVV.

This clone was recorded a few times. The chain recombines TRBV7-3 with TRBJ2-6; 8 bases are a match to TRBD1. The V gene's germline CDR1 is SGHTA and CDR2 FQGTGA. This CDR3 spans 18 amino acids. V was clipped by 5 bases and J by 0 bases; unmatched bases: 9. CDR3 protein: CASSPKGQDYSGANVLTF. CDR3 DNA sequence: TGTGCCAGCAGCCCCAAGGGACAGGATTACTCTGGGGCCAACGTCCTGACTTTC.

Only a few counts were recorded for this clone. J is TRBJ2-1 and V is TRBV7-2, with D tentatively TRBD2 (5 bases). Germline CDR1 is SGHTA and CDR2 is FQGNSA. The CDR3 is 16 amino acids. V lost 0 bases and J lost 2, with 11 bases in between. The CDR3 loop reads CASSLAGGLAYNEQFF. The CDR3 nucleotides read TGTGCCAGCAGCTTAGCAGGCGGACTGGCCTACAATGAGCAGTTCTTC.

The gene calls are TRBV11-2 and TRBJ2-3; TRBD2 matches at 8 bases. Unmatched junction bases numbered 6, after V lost 5 bases and J lost 2 bases. The CDR3 spans 15 residues. The germline V gene has CDR1 SGHAT and CDR2 FQNNGV. CDR3 sequence reads: CASSTGLGFTDTQYF. CDR3 bases: TGTGCCAGCAGCACGGGACTAGGATTCACAGATACGCAGTATTTT.

This chain uses TRBV2 with TRBJ2-5; D perhaps matches TRBD1 (6 bases). Germline V gene sequence: CDR1 SNHLY, CDR2 FYNNEI. The CDR3 spans 13 residues. Trimming shortened V by 6 bases and J by 4 bases, and 12 bases separated the two germline ends. The CDR3 protein is CASRGTTRETQYF. The CDR3 region has the DNA TGTGCCAGCAGGGGGACAACCAGAGAGACCCAGTACTTC.

The chain links TRBV28 to TRBJ2-7; 11 bases fit TRBD1. There are 15 residues in the CDR3. Trimming cost V 5 bases and J 5 bases; bases outside gene matches: 8. The germline CDR1 and CDR2 sequences are MDHEN and SYDVKM. The CDR3 sequence: CASSPGQGAPNEQYF. Here the CDR3 DNA reads TGTGCCAGCAGTCCCGGACAGGGGGCTCCAAACGAGCAGTACTTC.

This clone was observed a single time. CDR3 bases: TGTGCCTGGAATAAACTGGCGGGAGAGGTCAATGAGCAGTTCTTC. Encoded protein: CAWNKLAGEVNEQFF. The chain combines TRBV30 with TRBJ2-1; the match to TRBD2 covers 7 bases. Per the germline V gene, CDR1 is GTSNPN and CDR2 is SVGIG (reference sequence). Losses at the gene ends were 4 bases for V and 6 bases for J; bases not matched to a gene: 12. The CDR3 extends over 15 amino acids. The whole variable domain, filled in from reference TRBV30 and TRBJ2-1, reads SQTIHQWPATLVQPVGSPLSLECTVEGTSNPNLYWYRQAAGRGLQLLFYSVGIGQISSEVPQNLSASRPQDRQFILSSKKLLLSDSGFYLCAWNKLAGEVNEQFFGPGTRLTVL.

The gene calls are TRBV5-4 and TRBJ2-1; 7 bases line up with TRBD1. CDR1 SGHNT and CDR2 YYREEE come from the germline V gene (reference sequence). After removal of 1 base from V and 6 bases from J, the junction contained 7 bases not matched to a gene. The CDR3 totals 15 residues. The DNA for the CDR3 is TGTGCCAGCAGCTTGTCCCAGGGGGTTGGCAATGAGCAGTTCTTC. Translating gives CASSLSQGVGNEQFF.

The chain has TRBV7-9 and TRBJ2-7; 7 nucleotides align to TRBD1. The CDR3 has 13 amino acids. CDR1 is SEHNR, CDR2 FQNEAQ, per germline (reference sequence). The V segment lost 1 base and the J segment 3 bases; nucleotides outside the gene matches: 0. The CDR3 region is CASSLDRGYEQYF. The DNA for the CDR3 is TGTGCCAGCAGCTTAGACAGGGGCTACGAGCAGTACTTC.

This clone was seen only a few times. The chain links TRBV7-2 to TRBJ2-7, with 7 nucleotides matching TRBD1. Trimming took 6 bases from V and 4 from J; bases not matched to a gene: 6. This CDR3 comprises 13 residues. CDR1 SGHTA and CDR2 FQGNSA come from the germline V gene. CDR3 sequence reads: CASRLGTEYEQYF. In DNA form, the CDR3 reads TGTGCCAGCAGACTAGGGACAGAGTACGAGCAGTACTTC.

The V gene is TRBV28, the J gene TRBJ2-5, with TRBD1 identical over 7 bases. With 8 bases clipped from V and 0 bases from J, the junction kept 9 bases outside the gene matches. There are 15 residues in the CDR3. Germline V CDR1 and CDR2: MDHEN, SYDVKM. The CDR3 region is CASSHPTGYQETQYF. The CDR3 DNA reads TGTGCCAGCTCGCACCCGACAGGGTACCAAGAGACCCAGTACTTC.

The J gene is TRBJ1-3, the V gene TRBV5-1, with a tentative D call TRBD1 (5 bases). The CDR3 runs 13 residues. The V gene lost 0 bases and the J gene lost 9 bases, with 10 bases spanning the gap. Germline V gene data show CDR1 as SGHRS and CDR2 as YFSETQ. The DNA of the CDR3 is TGCGCCAGCAGCTTGGACCCCCAGGGCACCATATATTTT. As protein: CASSLDPQGTIYF.

The CDR3, as DNA: TGTGCCAGCAGCTTAACTGGGTCCGGAGTCTATGGCTACACCTTC. This codes for CASSLTGSGVYGYTF. The gene calls are TRBV7-3 and TRBJ1-2; D unresolved. The CDR3 consists of 15 residues. The V gene lost 0 bases and the J gene lost 4 bases, with 12 bases spanning the gap. CDR1 SGHTA and CDR2 FQGTGA come from the germline V gene.

The V and J genes are TRBV11-2 and TRBJ2-2; 7 bases map to TRBD1. This CDR3 has 16 amino acids. V was pared by 5 bases and J by 4 bases, with 10 bases of the junction left unmatched. Germline CDR1 reads SGHAT; CDR2 reads FQNNGV. DNA for the CDR3: TGTGCCAGCAGCACAGGGATAGACAGGGCCACCGGGGAGCTGTTTTTT. Translating it yields CASSTGIDRATGELFF.

There are a few counts of this clone. In nucleotides, the CDR3 is TGCGCCAGCAGCTTGGCAGGCGGGCGACAGAACGGAGCTTTCTTT. Translation: CASSLAGGRQNGAFF. This sequence joins TRBV5-1 and TRBJ1-1; D is perhaps TRBD1 (5 bases). Trimming cost V 0 bases and J 10 bases, with 19 bases left between them. Germline V gene lookup returns CDR1 SGHRS and CDR2 YFSETQ. This CDR3 is 15 amino acids long.